The 13 T cell receptor beta chains in this list originate from one sample, sequenced in a study of spatial heterogeneity in lung cancer. Study-level results: Counts of expanded intratumoral alpha and beta TCRs tracked tumor mutation counts.

TCRdb reanalysed the 5' RACE reads using MiXCR and keeps one entry per CDR3 protein. The data show 10,000 or so distinct CDR3 sequences, over 9.5% seen once. For these TCRs, the target antigens are not known. The time point is: sample taken at primary tumor resection. Sequences were derived from lung tumor tissue, sampled at surgery. The receptors come from a female donor with early-stage non-small cell lung cancer.

The table lists this clonotype with many counts. The J gene is TRBJ2-5, the V gene TRBV7-9, with TRBD2 matching over 7 bases. The CDR3 has 17 amino acids. With 2 bases clipped from V and 4 bases from J, the junction kept 13 bases outside the gene matches. Germline CDR1 reads SEHNR; CDR2 reads FQNEAQ (reference sequence). In DNA form, the CDR3 reads TGTGCCAGCAGCTTATGGATTGTGAGCGGGAAAGGAGAGACCCAGTACTTC. This encodes CASSLWIVSGKGETQYF. The full variable domain, completed using reference TRBV7-9 and TRBJ2-5, is DTGVSQNPRHKITKRGQNVTFRCDPISEHNRLYWYRQTLGQGPEFLTYFQNEAQLEKSRLLSDRFSAERPKGSFSTLEIQRTEQGDSAMYLCASSLWIVSGKGETQYFGPGTRLLVL.

By its share, this clonotype is medium-sized. The V call is TRBV27, the J call TRBJ2-7; D is possibly TRBD2 (6 bases). The CDR3 runs to 16 residues. V was trimmed by 1 base and J by 6 bases, leaving 19 bases between them. From germline, CDR1 is MNHEY and CDR2 SMNVEV (reference sequence). CDR3 sequence (DNA): TGTGCCAGCAGTTTATTCGGTGGCGGGATACCTTCCGAGCAGTACTTC. The encoded protein is CASSLFGGGIPSEQYF.

This rearrangement joins TRBV6-6 to TRBJ2-5; TRBD2 might be the D (5 bases). CDR3 length: 13 amino acids. V lost 4 bases, J lost 5 bases, and 11 bases lay in between. The germline gives CDR1 MNHNY, CDR2 SVGAGI (reference sequence). CDR3 nucleotide sequence: TGTGCCAGCAGTTTAGGAGGCCGGGAGACCCAGTACTTC. Translating gives CASSLGGRETQYF.

Concerning this clonotype itself: A junction boundary mismatches the germline segment, possibly from a read error. The V gene is TRBV6-5, the J gene TRBJ1-1, with D maybe TRBD1 (6 bases). Looked up from germline, CDR1 is MNHEY and CDR2 is SVGAGI. There are 14 residues in the CDR3. CDR3: CASRPIDRNTEVFF. CDR3 nucleotides: TGTGCCAGCAGACCTATAGACAGGAACACTGAAGTTTTCTTT.

The V and J genes are TRBV6-1 and TRBJ1-5; D uncertain. Germline V gives CDR1 MNHNS, CDR2 SASEGT. There are 15 residues in the CDR3. V lost 5 bases and J lost 0, with 11 bases in between. The CDR3 reads CASSLVSYSNQPQHF. As DNA, the CDR3 is TGTGCCAGCAGTCTAGTCAGTTATAGCAATCAGCCCCAGCATTTT.

This clonotype was seen ten or more times. The chain recombines TRBV15 with TRBJ1-1; D is unclear. Germline V gene data show CDR1 as LNHNV and CDR2 as YYDKDF (reference sequence). This CDR3 region has 14 residues. The V gene lost 0 bases and the J gene lost 1 base, with 6 bases spanning the gap. The CDR3 nucleotides read TGTGCCACCAGCAGAGATCCAGAGAACACTGAAGCTTTCTTT. Encoded protein: CATSRDPENTEAFF.

The chain has TRBV6-1 and TRBJ2-7, with 10 bases aligning to TRBD1. The CDR3 extends over 13 amino acids. The germline CDR1 and CDR2 sequences are MNHNS and SASEGT. V shed 6 bases, J shed 7 bases, and the junction held 6 bases outside the gene matches. This chain's CDR3 is CASRGTGVGEQYF. Here the CDR3 DNA reads TGTGCCAGCAGGGGGACAGGGGTGGGTGAGCAGTACTTC.

In this sample, this clonotype turned up many times. The genes are TRBV7-2 and TRBJ2-5; 8 bases align to TRBD2. Losses at the gene ends were 5 bases for V and 13 bases for J; bases not matched to a gene: 9. Germline V gene sequence: CDR1 SGHTA, CDR2 FQGNSA. The CDR3 is 12 amino acids. CDR3 nucleotide sequence: TGTGCCAGCAGCCCCCGGGGGACTAGTCCGTACTTC. Translated, it gives CASSPRGTSPYF.

This clonotype is deemed medium-sized. The chain is built from TRBV19 and TRBJ2-7; D tentatively reads TRBD1 or TRBD2 (5 bases each). The CDR3 covers 13 residues. The V and J ends lost 9 bases and 5 bases respectively, with 17 bases between them. Germline values: CDR1 LNHDA, CDR2 SQIVND (reference sequence). CDR3 residues: CASGRGPINEQYF. CDR3 DNA sequence: TGTGCCAGCGGACGGGGACCCATTAACGAGCAGTACTTC. Variable domain in full (rest from reference TRBV19 and TRBJ2-7): DGGITQSPKYLFRKEGQNVTLSCEQNLNHDAMYWYRQDPGQGLRLIYYSQIVNDFQKGDIAEGYSVSREKKESFPLTVTSAQKNPTAFYLCASGRGPINEQYFGPGTRLTVT.

The chain combines TRBV20-1 with TRBJ2-3; D is undetermined. The CDR3 consists of 11 residues. CDR1 is DFQATT and CDR2 is SNEGSKA in the germline V gene (reference sequence). The V and J ends lost 3 bases and 7 bases respectively, with 8 bases between them. The CDR3 coding sequence is TGCAGTGCTAGTGGGGAAAATACGCAGTATTTT. Its protein product is CSASGENTQYF.

The J gene is TRBJ2-1, the V gene TRBV24-1; D unclear. This CDR3 has 16 amino acids. Trimming took 3 bases from V and 0 from J, leaving 11 bases between them. The germline V gene encodes CDR1 KGHDR and CDR2 SFDVKD. The CDR3 DNA sequence: TGTGCCACCAGTGATCCCTTAGGCAACTCCTACAATGAGCAGTTCTTC. Translating it yields CATSDPLGNSYNEQFF.

The table lists this clonotype with a few counts. The rearrangement joins TRBV11-2 to TRBJ2-7, with D possibly called TRBD1 or TRBD2 (5 bases each). Trimming shortened V by 4 bases and J by 2 bases, and 18 bases separated the two germline ends. This CDR3 region has 16 residues. Per the germline V gene, CDR1 is SGHAT and CDR2 is FQNNGV. The CDR3 is CASSSTVQEGPYEQYF. The CDR3 nucleotides are TGTGCCAGCAGCTCGACAGTTCAAGAGGGCCCCTACGAGCAGTACTTC.

This clonotype is medium-sized (0.01 to 0.1%) by share. The chain recombines TRBV20-1 with TRBJ2-3, with D perhaps TRBD1 or TRBD2 (6 bases each). V lost 6 bases to trimming and J lost 3 bases, with 13 bases between them. The CDR3 covers 13 residues. Germline values: CDR1 DFQATT, CDR2 SNEGSKA (reference sequence). CDR3 in amino acids: CSARKGGTDTQYF. CDR3 nucleotide sequence: TGCAGTGCCCGTAAGGGGGGAACAGATACGCAGTATTTT.